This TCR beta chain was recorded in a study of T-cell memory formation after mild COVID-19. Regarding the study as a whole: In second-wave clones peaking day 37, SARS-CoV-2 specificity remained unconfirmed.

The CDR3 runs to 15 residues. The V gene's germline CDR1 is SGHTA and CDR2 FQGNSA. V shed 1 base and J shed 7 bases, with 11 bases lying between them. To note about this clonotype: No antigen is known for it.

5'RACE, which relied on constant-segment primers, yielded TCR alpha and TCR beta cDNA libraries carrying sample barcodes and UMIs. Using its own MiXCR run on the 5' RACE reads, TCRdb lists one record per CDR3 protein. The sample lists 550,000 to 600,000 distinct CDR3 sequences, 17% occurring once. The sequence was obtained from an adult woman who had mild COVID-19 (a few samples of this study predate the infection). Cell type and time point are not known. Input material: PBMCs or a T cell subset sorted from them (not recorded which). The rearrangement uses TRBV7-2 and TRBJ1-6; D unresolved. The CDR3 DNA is TGTGCCAGCAGCTTAGGTACAGCCACAAATTCACCCCTCCACTTT. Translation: CASSLGTATNSPLHF.